The entry below describes one TCR beta chain. Its antigen is unknown. This sample is drawn from a study of CD8 T cells in ankylosing spondylitis. General study points: A motif of eight or nine highly homologous TCR beta variants was seen as apparently characteristic of ankylosing spondylitis blood. Disease-linked clones were found to be CD8+ and relatively rare in peripheral blood.

V lost 5 bases and J lost 2, with 11 bases in between. Germline V gene lookup returns CDR1 DFQATT and CDR2 SNEGSKA (reference sequence). This CDR3 region has 13 residues. TCR beta libraries were made by quantitative 5'-RACE with molecular barcodes. MiXCR, run by TCRdb on the 5' RACE reads, gives a single entry per CDR3 protein. The sample holds 500,000 to 550,000 distinct CDR3 sequences; approximately 12% are singletons and the top ten take about 6.5%. The source material was blood, either unsorted or a sorted T cell fraction (not recorded which). The gene calls are TRBV20-1 and TRBJ2-3, with a tentative D call TRBD2 (5 bases). This TCR was recovered from a male donor with ankylosing spondylitis. For the CDR3, the DNA is TGCAGTGCTGGCGGGCCTACCACAGATACGCAGTATTTT. Protein product: CSAGGPTTDTQYF.